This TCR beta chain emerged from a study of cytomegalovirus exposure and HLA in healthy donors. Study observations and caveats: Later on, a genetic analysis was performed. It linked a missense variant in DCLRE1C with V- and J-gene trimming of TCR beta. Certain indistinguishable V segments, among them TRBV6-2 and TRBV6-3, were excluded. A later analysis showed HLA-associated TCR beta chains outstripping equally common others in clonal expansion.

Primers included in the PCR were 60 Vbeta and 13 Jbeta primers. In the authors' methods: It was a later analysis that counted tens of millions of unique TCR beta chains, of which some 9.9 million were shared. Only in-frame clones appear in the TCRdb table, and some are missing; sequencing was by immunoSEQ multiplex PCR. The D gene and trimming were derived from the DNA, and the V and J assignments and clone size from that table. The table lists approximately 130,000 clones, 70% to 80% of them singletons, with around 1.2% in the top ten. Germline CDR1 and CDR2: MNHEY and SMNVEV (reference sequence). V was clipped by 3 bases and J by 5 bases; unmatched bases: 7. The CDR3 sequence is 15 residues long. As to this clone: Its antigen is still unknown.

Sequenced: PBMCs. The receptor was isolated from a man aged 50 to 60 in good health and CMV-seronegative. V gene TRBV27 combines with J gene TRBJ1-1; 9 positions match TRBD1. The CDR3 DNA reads TGTGCCAGCAGTTTTGATACAGGGGGCAGGACTGAAGCTTTCTTT. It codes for CASSFDTGGRTEAFF.